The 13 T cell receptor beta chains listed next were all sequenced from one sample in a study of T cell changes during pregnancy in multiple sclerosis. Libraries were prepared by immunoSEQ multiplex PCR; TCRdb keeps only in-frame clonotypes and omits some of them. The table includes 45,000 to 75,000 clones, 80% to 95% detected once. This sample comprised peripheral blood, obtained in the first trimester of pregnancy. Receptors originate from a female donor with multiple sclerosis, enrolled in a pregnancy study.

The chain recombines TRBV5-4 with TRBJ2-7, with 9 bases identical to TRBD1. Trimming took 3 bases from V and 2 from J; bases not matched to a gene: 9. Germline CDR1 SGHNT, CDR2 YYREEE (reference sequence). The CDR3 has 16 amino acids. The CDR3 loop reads CASSSPSTGGAYEQYF. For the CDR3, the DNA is TGTGCCAGCAGCTCCCCTTCGACAGGGGGGGCCTACGAGCAGTACTTC.

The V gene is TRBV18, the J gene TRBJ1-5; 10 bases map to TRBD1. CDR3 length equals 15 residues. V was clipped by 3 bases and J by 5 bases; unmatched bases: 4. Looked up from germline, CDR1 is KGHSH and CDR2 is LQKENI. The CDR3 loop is CASSPGQGVDQPQHF. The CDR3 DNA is TGTGCCAGCTCACCCGGACAGGGGGTCGATCAGCCCCAGCATTTT.

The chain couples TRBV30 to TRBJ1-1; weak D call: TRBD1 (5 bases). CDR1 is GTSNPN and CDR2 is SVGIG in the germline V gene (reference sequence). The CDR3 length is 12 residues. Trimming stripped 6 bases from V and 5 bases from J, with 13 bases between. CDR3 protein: CACLQGRTEAFF. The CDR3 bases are TGTGCCTGCCTTCAGGGTAGGACTGAAGCTTTCTTT. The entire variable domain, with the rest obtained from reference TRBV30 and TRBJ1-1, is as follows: SQTIHQWPATLVQPVGSPLSLECTVEGTSNPNLYWYRQAAGRGLQLLFYSVGIGQISSEVPQNLSASRPQDRQFILSSKKLLLSDSGFYLCACLQGRTEAFFGQGTRLTVV.

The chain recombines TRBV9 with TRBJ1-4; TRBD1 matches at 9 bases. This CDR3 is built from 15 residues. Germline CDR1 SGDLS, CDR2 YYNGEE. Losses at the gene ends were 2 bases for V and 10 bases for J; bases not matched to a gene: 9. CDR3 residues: CASSVAANRGPKLFF. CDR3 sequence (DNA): TGTGCCAGCAGCGTTGCGGCGAACAGGGGGCCAAAACTGTTTTTT.

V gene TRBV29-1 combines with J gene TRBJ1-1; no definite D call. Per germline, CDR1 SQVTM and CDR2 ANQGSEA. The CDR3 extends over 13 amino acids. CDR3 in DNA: TGCAGGGGAGTGGGTAATGGTGGCACTGAAGCTTTCTTT. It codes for CRGVGNGGTEAFF.

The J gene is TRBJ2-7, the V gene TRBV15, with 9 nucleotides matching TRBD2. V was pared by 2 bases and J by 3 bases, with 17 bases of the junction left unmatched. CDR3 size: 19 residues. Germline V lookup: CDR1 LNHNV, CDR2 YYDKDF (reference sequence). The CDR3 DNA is TGTGCCACCAGCAGACCCCCGGGGACACCGGGACTAGCTGGCTACGAGCAGTACTTC. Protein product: CATSRPPGTPGLAGYEQYF.

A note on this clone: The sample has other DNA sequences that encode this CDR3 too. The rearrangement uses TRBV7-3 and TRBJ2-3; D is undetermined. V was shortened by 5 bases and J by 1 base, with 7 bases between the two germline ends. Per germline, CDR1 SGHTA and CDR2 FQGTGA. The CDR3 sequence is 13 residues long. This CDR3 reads CASSLSRTDTQYF. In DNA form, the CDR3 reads TGTGCCAGCAGCCTGTCCCGCACAGATACGCAGTATTTT.

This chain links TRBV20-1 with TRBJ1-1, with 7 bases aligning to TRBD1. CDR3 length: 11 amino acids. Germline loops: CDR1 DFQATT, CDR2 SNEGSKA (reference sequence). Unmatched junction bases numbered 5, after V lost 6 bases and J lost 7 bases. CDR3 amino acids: CSASRQGEAFF. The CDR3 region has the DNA TGCAGTGCGAGTAGACAGGGTGAAGCTTTCTTT.

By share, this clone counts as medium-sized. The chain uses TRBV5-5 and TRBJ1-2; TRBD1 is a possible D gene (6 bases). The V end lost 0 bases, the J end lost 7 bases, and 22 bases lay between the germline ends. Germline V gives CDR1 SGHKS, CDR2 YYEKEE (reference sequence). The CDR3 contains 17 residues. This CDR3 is CASSLAVVITGKSGYTF. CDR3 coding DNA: TGTGCCAGCAGCTTGGCAGTGGTTATAACAGGGAAGTCTGGCTACACCTTC.

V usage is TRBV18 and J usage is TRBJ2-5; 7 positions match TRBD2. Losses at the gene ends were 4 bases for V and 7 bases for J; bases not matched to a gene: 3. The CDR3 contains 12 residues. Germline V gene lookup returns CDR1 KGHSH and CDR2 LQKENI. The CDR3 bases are TGTGCCAGCTCACGTCCGGGGGGGACCCAGTACTTC. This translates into CASSRPGGTQYF.

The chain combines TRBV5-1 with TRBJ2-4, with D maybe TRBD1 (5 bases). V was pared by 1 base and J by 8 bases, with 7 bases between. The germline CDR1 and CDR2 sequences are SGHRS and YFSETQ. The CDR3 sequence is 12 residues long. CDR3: CASSLKGDIQYF. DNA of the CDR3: TGCGCCAGCAGCTTGAAAGGGGACATTCAGTACTTC.

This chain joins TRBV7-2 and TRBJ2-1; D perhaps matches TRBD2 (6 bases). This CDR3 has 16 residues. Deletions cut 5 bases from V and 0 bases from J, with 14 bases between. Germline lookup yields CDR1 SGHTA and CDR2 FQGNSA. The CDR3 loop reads CASSPRTIHSYNEQFF. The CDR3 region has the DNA TGTGCCAGCAGCCCAAGGACTATTCACTCCTACAATGAGCAGTTCTTC.

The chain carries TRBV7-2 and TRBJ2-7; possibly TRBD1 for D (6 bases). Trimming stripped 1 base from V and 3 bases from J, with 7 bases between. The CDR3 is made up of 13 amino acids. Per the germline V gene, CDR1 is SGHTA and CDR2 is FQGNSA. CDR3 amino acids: CASSLVDSYEQYF. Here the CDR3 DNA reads TGTGCCAGCAGCTTAGTGGACAGCTACGAGCAGTACTTC.